This T cell receptor (beta chain) was sequenced for a study of CD8+ T cells in alopecia areata. The sequencing template was cDNA reverse transcribed from extracted RNA. The protocol was immunoSEQ multiplex PCR, while the TCRdb copy is restricted to in-frame clones and leaves out a portion. The repertoire holds 100,000 to 130,000 clones, with 55% to 70% as singletons. In its sample, this clone was seen a few times. This CDR3 has 15 amino acids. Trimming removed 1 base from V and 1 base from J, with 7 bases in between. The germline V gene encodes CDR1 MGHRA and CDR2 YSYEKL. Sequencing used NKG2D-low CD8+ T cells sorted from blood. The TCR sequence derives from a human donor with alopecia areata. The genes are TRBV4-1 and TRBJ2-2; D unresolved. The CDR3 loop reads CASSQVWGNTGELFF. As DNA, the CDR3 is TGCGCCAGCAGCCAAGTTTGGGGGAACACCGGGGAGCTGTTTTTT.